These T cell receptor beta chains were read from a single sample in a study of blood T cell repertoires in COVID-19. TCRdb keeps only in-frame clones here, not all; method: immunoSEQ multiplex PCR. In the table there are roughly 250,000 clones, about 86% of which are singletons. The sequenced sample consisted of peripheral blood. These receptors were taken from an elderly woman with acute or convalescent COVID-19. The CDR3 runs from the conserved cysteine through the conserved F or W. A D gene is named only where the DNA matches it firmly. The size of a clone is reported for some rows only, either as once, few or many, or as a class for expanded clones.

>TRBD1|-|TRBJ1-4|TRBV5-5|16
TGTGCCAGCAGCTTTCCCAGGGGGGCAACTAATGAAAAACTGTTTTTT
CASSFPRGATNEKLFF
>-|-|TRBJ2-1|TRBV20-1|16
TGCAGTGCTAGTCAAGGGGGACCGAACTTCTACAATGAGCAGTTCTTC
CSASQGGPNFYNEQFF
>TRBD2|-|TRBJ2-7|TRBV9|13
TGTGCCAGCAGCGTAGAGGCGGGAGCCGAGCAGTACTTC
CASSVEAGAEQYF
>TRBD1|once|TRBJ1-2|TRBV29-1|13
TGCAGCACCAAGAGACAGGGGCCCTATGGCTACACCTTC
CSTKRQGPYGYTF
>TRBD1|-|TRBJ1-6|TRBV25-1|13
TGTGCCAGCAGGGGACAGGGGGTTTCACCCCTCCACTTT
CASRGQGVSPLHF
>TRBD1|-|TRBJ1-4|TRBV5-1|14
TGCGCCAGCAGCATGGGACAGGGGGAAGAAAAACTGTTTTTT
CASSMGQGEEKLFF
>-|-|TRBJ2-3|TRBV10-2|13
TGCGCCAGCAGAGAAACAGGGTTAGATACGCAGTATTTT
CASRETGLDTQYF
>-|-|TRBJ2-1|TRBV18|14
TGTGCCAGCTCACCGCTCGGCTCCTACAATGAGCAGTTCTTC
CASSPLGSYNEQFF
>TRBD1|once|TRBJ2-7|TRBV5-1|14
TGCGCCAGCAGCTTTGAGACAGGGACCTACGAGCAGTACTTC
CASSFETGTYEQYF
>TRBD1|-|TRBJ1-1|TRBV5-8|13
TGTGCCAGCAGGGGACAGGGGAGGACTGAAGCTTTCTTT
CASRGQGRTEAFF
>-|-|TRBJ1-5|TRBV6-5|16
TGTGCCAGCAGTTACGGTGGGGGAGGAGGCAATCAGCCCCAGCATTTT
CASSYGGGGGNQPQHF
>-|-|TRBJ2-7|TRBV28|14
TGTGCCAGCGGCGGGACAGTACAAGTACGTAGGGAGTACTTC
CASGGTVQVRREYF
>-|-|TRBJ1-2|TRBV28|13
TGTGCCAGCAGTTTGTCGGTCGGGAAGGGCTACACCTTC
CASSLSVGKGYTF
>TRBD1|-|TRBJ1-6|TRBV2|14
TGTGCCAGCACCCCGGGACAGTATAATTCACCCCTCCACTTT
CASTPGQYNSPLHF
>-|-|TRBJ1-2|TRBV15|14
TGTGCCACCAGCAGAGATATAACAGGGAGTGGCTACACCTTC
CATSRDITGSGYTF
>TRBD1|-|TRBJ2-7|TRBV3-1/TRBV3-2|15
TGTGCCAGCAGCCAAGTCTGGACAGGGGGATACGAGCAGTACTTC
CASSQVWTGGYEQYF
>TRBD1|once|TRBJ1-4|TRBV7-6|16
TGTGCCAGCAGCCCCGGCCGCAAGACAGGGGTCGAAAAACTGTTTTTT
CASSPGRKTGVEKLFF
>TRBD1|-|TRBJ1-4|TRBV9|16
TGTGCCAGCAGCCCGCGACAGGGGATCCCTAATGAAAAACTGTTTTTT
CASSPRQGIPNEKLFF
>TRBD2|-|TRBJ2-3|TRBV5-1|16
TGCGCCAGCAGCCGGACTAGCGGAGGGGGCACAGATACGCAGTATTTT
CASSRTSGGGTDTQYF
>TRBD1|-|TRBJ1-6|TRBV5-1|16
TGCGCCAGCAGCTTCGGGGACAGCTCCTATAATTCACCCCTCCACTTT
CASSFGDSSYNSPLHF
>TRBD1|-|TRBJ1-6|TRBV12-5|16
TGTGCTAGTCCGGACAGGCGTCCCCCCCATCCTTCACCCCTCCACTTT
CASPDRRPPHPSPLHF
>-|-|TRBJ1-1|TRBV7-7|13
TGTGCTAGCAGTTCAGACAGAAACACTGAAGCTTTCTTT
CASSSDRNTEAFF
>-|-|TRBJ1-5|TRBV19|14
TGTGCCAGTAGCGTGGGGGGGAAGGGACAGCCCCAGCATTTT
CASSVGGKGQPQHF
>-|-|TRBJ1-6|TRBV10-3|17
TGTGCCATCAGTGTAGCCCCGGGAGCAATTACGAATTCACCCCTCCACTTT
CAISVAPGAITNSPLHF
>TRBD1|-|TRBJ1-6|TRBV3-1/TRBV3-2|16
TGTGCCAGCAGCCCGACTGGGACAGTCTATAATTCACCCCTCCACTTT
CASSPTGTVYNSPLHF
>TRBD2|-|TRBJ2-1|TRBV7-9|17
TGTGCCAGCAGCTATCGACTAGCGGGGGACACGTACAATGAGCAGTTCTTC
CASSYRLAGDTYNEQFF
>-|-|TRBJ2-1|TRBV2|11
TGTGCCAGCAGGAACTCGGGGGAGCAGTTCTTC
CASRNSGEQFF
>TRBD1|-|TRBJ2-7|TRBV4-2|15
TGTGCCAGCAGCCAAGATACCGGACAGGGTGGTGAGCAGTACTTC
CASSQDTGQGGEQYF
>-|-|TRBJ1-2|TRBV5-4|15
TGTGCCAGCAGCTTGGTTGTGACAGAACTCTATGGCTACACCTTC
CASSLVVTELYGYTF
>TRBD1|-|TRBJ2-1|TRBV15|16
TGTGCCACCAGCAGACCCAGGGGGAGCTCCTACAATGAGCAGTTCTTC
CATSRPRGSSYNEQFF
>-|-|TRBJ1-5|TRBV7-8|14
TGTGCCAGTCAGCGAGGCGGTGGCAATCAGCCCCAGCATTTT
CASQRGGGNQPQHF
>TRBD1|-|TRBJ2-1|TRBV3-1/TRBV3-2|15
TGTGCCAGCAGCGCGACAGGGGGCTCCTACAATGAGCAGTTCTTC
CASSATGGSYNEQFF
>-|-|TRBJ2-1|TRBV5-1|13
TGCGCCAGCAGCCCCTGGGGGCGTAGTGAGCAGTTCTTC
CASSPWGRSEQFF
>-|-|TRBJ1-5|TRBV6-1|12
TGTGCCAGCAGTGAGAGAGATCAGCCCCAGCATTTT
CASSERDQPQHF
>-|-|TRBJ1-5|TRBV19|13
TGTGCCAGTGGGGCTTGGACGGGTCAGCCCCAGCATTTT
CASGAWTGQPQHF
>-|few|TRBJ1-2|TRBV19|14
TGTGCCAGTAGTATTACCCACAGGGCCTATGGCTACACCTTC
CASSITHRAYGYTF
>-|-|TRBJ1-4|TRBV18|14
TGTGCCAGCTCACCGGACTTAAGGGATGAAAAACTGTTTTTT
CASSPDLRDEKLFF